This TCR beta chain was captured by sequencing in a study of blood T cell repertoires in COVID-19. Background on the study: Specimens from acute and convalescent COVID-19 originated in the United States, Italy and Spain. The cDNA or gDNA used as material had been derived from T cells, B-cell-depleted T cells, or PBMCs.

This CDR3 contains 13 residues. Per the original data handling: Nucleated cell counts were estimated from reference gene primer amplification. The protocol was immunoSEQ multiplex PCR, while the TCRdb copy is restricted to in-frame clones and leaves out a portion. V and J calls and clone size are given by that table; D and trimming were obtained from the DNA. This sample has around 110,000 clones, with 90% found just once. The source material was peripheral blood. The chain has TRBV21-1 and TRBJ2-7; TRBD2 was called by the table and not checked on the DNA. TRBV21-1 has pseudogene status. The sequence was collected from a human donor with active COVID-19. The donor label of this sample is uncertain. DNA for the CDR3: TGTGCCAGCAGCAAAAGGAGACTATGGGAGCAGTACTTC. Translated, it gives CASSKRRLWEQYF.